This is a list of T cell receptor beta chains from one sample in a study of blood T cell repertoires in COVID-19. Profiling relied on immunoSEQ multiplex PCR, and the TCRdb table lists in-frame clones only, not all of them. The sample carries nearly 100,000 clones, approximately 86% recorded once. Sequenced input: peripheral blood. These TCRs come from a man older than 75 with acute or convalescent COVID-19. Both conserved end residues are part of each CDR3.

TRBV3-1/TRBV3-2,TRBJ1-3,CASSQQPIQGNTIYF
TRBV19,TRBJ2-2,CASSILGASGELFF
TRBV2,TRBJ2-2,CASRLAGVNTGELFF
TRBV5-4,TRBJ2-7,CASSPLGAGGSYEQYF
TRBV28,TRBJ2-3,CASSHTGTRRTDTQYF
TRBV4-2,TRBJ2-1,CASSQDHGGLAGNNEQFF
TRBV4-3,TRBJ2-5,CASSQGRLAGGTRQETQYF
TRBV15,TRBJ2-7,CATSRGETQYF
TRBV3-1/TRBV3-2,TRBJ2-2,CASSQDRGPNTGELFF
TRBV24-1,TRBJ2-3,CATSAAAGVPDTQYF
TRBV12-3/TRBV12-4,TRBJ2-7,CASSGGGYEQYF
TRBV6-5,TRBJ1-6,CASSYGTGDGNSPLHF
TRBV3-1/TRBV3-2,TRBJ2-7,CASSHRTSGSYEQYF
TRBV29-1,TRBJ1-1,CSARTGGDTEAFF
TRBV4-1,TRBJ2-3,CASSQEPTSTTQYF
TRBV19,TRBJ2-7,CASSLDYSYEQYF
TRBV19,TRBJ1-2,CASTPGQPNGGYTF
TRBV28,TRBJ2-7,CASTPGTGVTYEQYF
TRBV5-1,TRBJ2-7,CASSLLGGGATDEQYF
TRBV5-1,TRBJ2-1,CASSGAVGYNEQFF
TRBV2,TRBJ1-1,CASRGPGTGVNTEAFF
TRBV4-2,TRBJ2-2,CASSQGSGGSAGELFF
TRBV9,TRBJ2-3,CASSVTGGPDTQYF
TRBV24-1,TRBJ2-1,CATSPPTSGSNEQFF
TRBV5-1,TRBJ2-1,CASSVIAGAIDNEQFF
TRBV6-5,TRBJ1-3,CASSSQSSGNTIYF
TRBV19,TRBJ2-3,CASSMARRRTDTQYF
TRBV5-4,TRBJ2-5,CASSSTGGSQETQYF
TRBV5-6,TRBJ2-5,CASSSSTGQGWIETQYF
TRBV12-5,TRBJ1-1,CASGLTNGGGGTTEAFF
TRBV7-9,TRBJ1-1,CASSVSGQARGEAFF
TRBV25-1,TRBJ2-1,CASSPGRDEQFF
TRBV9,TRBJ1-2,CASSVLTGDYGYTF